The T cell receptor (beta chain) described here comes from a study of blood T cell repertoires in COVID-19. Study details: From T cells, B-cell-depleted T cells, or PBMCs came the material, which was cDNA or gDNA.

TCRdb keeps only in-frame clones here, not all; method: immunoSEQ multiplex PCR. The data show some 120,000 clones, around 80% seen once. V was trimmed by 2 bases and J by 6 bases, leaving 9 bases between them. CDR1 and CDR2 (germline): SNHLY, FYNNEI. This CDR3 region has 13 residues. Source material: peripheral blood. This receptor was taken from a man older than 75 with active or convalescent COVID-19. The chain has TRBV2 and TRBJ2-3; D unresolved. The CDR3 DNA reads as TGTGCCAGCAGTGAAACCCGGTTTGATACGCAGTATTTT. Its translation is CASSETRFDTQYF.